A single TCR beta chain is shown here with its context. In the source study's methods: Amplifying reference gene primers gave estimates of nucleated cell counts. The data were produced by immunoSEQ multiplex PCR, yet TCRdb's version contains in-frame clones alone and is incomplete. Clone size and V and J calls were adopted from that table, with D and trimming inferred from the DNA. The sample has some 140,000 clones; 80% to 85% are singletons. The data were taken from a study of blood T cell repertoires in COVID-19. This CDR3 spans 16 amino acids. V shed 4 bases and J shed 2 bases, with 15 bases lying between them. CDR1 and CDR2 (germline): MDHEN, SYDVKM.

Material: PBMCs or T cells enriched from blood (not recorded which). This chain links TRBV28 with TRBJ1-5; possibly TRBD1 for D (6 bases). This clonotype was sampled from a man aged 35 to 55 with acute COVID-19. The CDR3 nucleotides read TGTGCCAGCAGTTCGCCTAGGGCAGGGGGCAATCAGCCCCAGCATTTT. Amino acid sequence: CASSSPRAGGNQPQHF.